The TCR beta chain described here comes from a study of shared clonotypes between healthy human individuals. Overall study findings and caveats: Clonotype sharing among the donors was expected to vary with sequencing depth. Sampling involved blood alone; tissue repertoires likely differ.

Method: immunoSEQ multiplex PCR; TCRdb's copy keeps in-frame clones and lacks some. The profile shows a few million clones, more than 80% of them singletons. About this clone itself: Its antigen is unidentified.

The ends were cut back, 3 bases at V and 1 base at J, with 17 bases in the middle. Germline lookup yields CDR1 SGHRS and CDR2 YFSETQ. CDR3 length: 16 amino acids. The sample was naive CD4+ T cells from PBMCs. The sample's subset: CD45RA+ positively selected. The chain joins TRBV5-1 to TRBJ2-7, with D possibly called TRBD1 or TRBD2 (5 bases each). The TCR was taken from a man aged 18 to 30 in good health. Some clones in this sample may be carry-over from other donors' samples. CDR3 bases: TGCGCCAGCAGCTGGGTCCGAGGTGGGGGTTCCTACGAGCAGTACTTC. It is translated as CASSWVRGGGSYEQYF.